In its sample, the clone carrying this TCR beta chain was seen many times. Its matching antigen is unknown. This specimen comes from a study of blood T cells in healthy people across ages. Looking at the study overall: With template switching, about one barcoded beta molecule was captured per two T cells. Study results and caveats: The study found more naive CD4+ cells and higher diversity in long-lived than aged donors. A strong correlation between TCR beta diversity and naive T cell percentage was seen.

A second about 6 to 12 cycle PCR used barcoded and J-beta primers. A 12-random-nucleotide template-switch adaptor tagged each cDNA molecule. Via MiXCR, TCRdb re-called the 5' RACE reads, giving one row per CDR3 protein. The sample carries 650,000 to 1,000,000 distinct CDR3 sequences, 36% recorded once. Trimming removed 3 bases at V and 6 bases at J, with 7 bases between. CDR1 is ENHRY and CDR2 is SYGVKD in the germline V gene. This CDR3 comprises 12 residues. Sample: blood. J is TRBJ2-3 and V is TRBV10-3, with D tentatively TRBD1 (6 bases). The TCR comes from a young man in good health. The CDR3 loop reads CAISETGDTQYF. The CDR3 DNA is TGTGCCATCAGTGAAACAGGGGATACGCAGTATTTT.